This entry features one TCR beta chain sequence. Its target is not known. This sample is drawn from a study of CD8 T cells in Susac syndrome. Study background: There were five or six sequenced Susac syndrome patients with active disease and about 8 in remission.

A quantity of about 0.45 to 1 ug RNA underwent reverse transcription using random hexamers. immunoSEQ multiplex PCR amplified TCR beta CDR3 across 54 Vbeta, 13 Jbeta. TCRdb called the immunoSEQ multiplex PCR reads again in MiXCR, with one record for every CDR3 protein. The sample shows 80,000 or so distinct CDR3 sequences, approximately 94% of them seen only once. Study-level points and caveats: TCR sequencing and HLA analysis covered a relatively small number of individuals.

The receptor's source is a human donor with Susac syndrome. The sequenced sample was CD8+ T cells from PBMCs.

The CDR3 sequence: CASSGGGTGSNEQFF. DNA of the CDR3: TGTGCCAGCAGTGGGGGGGGGACAGGGAGCAATGAGCAGTTCTTC. The chain links TRBV25-1 to TRBJ2-1; 9 bases map to TRBD1. The junction had 7 bases not matched to a gene; V was cut back by 4 bases and J by 6 bases. This CDR3 is 15 amino acids long. Germline CDR1 is MGHDK and CDR2 is SYGVNS.